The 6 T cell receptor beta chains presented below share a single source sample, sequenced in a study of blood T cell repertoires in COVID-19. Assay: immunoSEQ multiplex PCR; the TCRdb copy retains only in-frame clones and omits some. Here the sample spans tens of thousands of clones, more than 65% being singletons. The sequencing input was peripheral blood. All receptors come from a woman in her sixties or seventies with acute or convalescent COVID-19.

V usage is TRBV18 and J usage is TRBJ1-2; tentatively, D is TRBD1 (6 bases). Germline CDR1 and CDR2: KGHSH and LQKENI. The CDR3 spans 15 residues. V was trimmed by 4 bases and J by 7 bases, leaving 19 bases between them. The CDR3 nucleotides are TGTGCCAGCTCACAAGGACAGCAGAGGCTTTCTGGCTACACCTTC. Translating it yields CASSQGQQRLSGYTF.

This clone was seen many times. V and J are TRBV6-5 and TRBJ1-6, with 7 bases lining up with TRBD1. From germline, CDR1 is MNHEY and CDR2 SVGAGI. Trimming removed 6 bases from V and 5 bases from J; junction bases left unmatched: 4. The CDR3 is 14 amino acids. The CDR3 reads CASSLTGNNSPLHF. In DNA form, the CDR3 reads TGTGCCAGCAGCCTGACAGGGAATAATTCACCCCTCCACTTT.

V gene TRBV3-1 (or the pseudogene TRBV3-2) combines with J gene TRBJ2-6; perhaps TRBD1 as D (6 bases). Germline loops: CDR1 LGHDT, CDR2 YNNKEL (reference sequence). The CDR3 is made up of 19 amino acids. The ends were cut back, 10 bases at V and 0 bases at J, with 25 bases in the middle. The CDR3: CATKGTETGPSSGANVLTF. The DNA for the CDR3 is TGTGCCACCAAGGGGACCGAGACAGGACCGAGCTCTGGGGCCAACGTCCTGACTTTC.

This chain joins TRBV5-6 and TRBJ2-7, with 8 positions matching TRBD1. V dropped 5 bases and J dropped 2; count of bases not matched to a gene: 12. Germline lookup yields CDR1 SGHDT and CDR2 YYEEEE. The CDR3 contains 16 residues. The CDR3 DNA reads TGTGCCAGCAGGCCCGGGACAGGTGAATTGACCTACGAGCAGTACTTC. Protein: CASRPGTGELTYEQYF.

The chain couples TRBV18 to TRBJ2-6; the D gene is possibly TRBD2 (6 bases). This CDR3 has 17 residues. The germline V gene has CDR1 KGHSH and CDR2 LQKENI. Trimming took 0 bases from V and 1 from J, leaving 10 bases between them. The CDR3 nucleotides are TGTGCCAGCTCACCACCAGGGAGGCCTTCTGGGGCCAACGTCCTGACTTTC. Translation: CASSPPGRPSGANVLTF.

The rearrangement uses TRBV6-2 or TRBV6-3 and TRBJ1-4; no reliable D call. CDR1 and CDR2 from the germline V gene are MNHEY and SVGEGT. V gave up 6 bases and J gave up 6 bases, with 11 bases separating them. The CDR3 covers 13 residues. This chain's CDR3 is CASSRNSDEKLFF. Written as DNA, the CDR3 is TGTGCCAGCAGCCGAAACTCGGATGAAAAACTGTTTTTT.